The present TCR beta chain was sequenced within a study of regulatory T cells in long-lasting Graves disease. Whole-study findings and limits: Few sampled subjects may have lowered accuracy. There were preferences for TRBV28, TRBJ1-2 and TRBJ2-5 in persistent disease.

Building of the TCR beta libraries involved iRepertoire HTBI primers and Arm-PCR of CDR3 regions. TCRdb ran MiXCR on the multiplex PCR reads and lists one entry per CDR3 protein. Among hundreds of thousands of distinct CDR3 sequences, less than 25% were seen once, and the ten largest hold 7.8%. Germline V CDR1 and CDR2: SQVTM, ANQGSEA. The CDR3 loop spans 14 amino acids. The time point was: persistent/refractory GD, antithyroid drugs over 5 years with positive TRAb. The TCR library was made from RNA extracted from PBMCs. Note on this clonotype: Its specificity is unknown. The junction shows a germline mismatch at one end, possibly a read error.

The chain recombines TRBV29-1 with TRBJ1-2; 8 nucleotides agree with TRBD1. The sequences come from peripheral blood mononuclear cells (PBMCs), collected when the disease was refractory, from a patient treated with antithyroid drugs. The receptor was isolated from a female donor with Graves disease. In DNA form, the CDR3 reads TGCAGCGTTGAAAGGGGGGGACAGGACGATGGCTGCACCTTC. Protein sequence: CSVERGGQDDGCTF.